This T cell receptor (beta chain) derives from a study of beta chain features in type 1 diabetes. Study-level background: Patients were similar to healthy donors in age and gender (as well as in cell yields). Study-level findings and limits: VDJ junctions in type 1 diabetes patients carried more deletions and fewer insertions. Compared to healthy donors, patients appeared to have naive, central memory and Treg TCRB repertoires that were more alike. Patients with Type 1 diabetes showed moderately but significantly shorter TCRB CDR3s in all four CD4+ subsets.

This CDR3 has 15 residues. V was trimmed by 6 bases and J by 2 bases, leaving 15 bases between them. Germline V gene lookup returns CDR1 MNHNY and CDR2 SVGAGI (reference sequence). Expressed TCRB transcripts were sequenced because the isolated RNA had all been reverse transcribed beforehand. The method was immunoSEQ multiplex PCR; TCRdb's version includes in-frame clones alone and lacks a portion of them. In the table there are 300,000 to 450,000 clones, roughly a tenth of which are singletons. This clone was counted a few times. Its specificity is unknown. Averaging approximately 110 mL, one heparinised blood draw came from each individual donor.

The chain links TRBV6-6 to TRBJ2-3; weak D call: TRBD2 (6 bases). This sequence originates from a young man with type 1 diabetes. Sequenced sample: central memory CD4+ T cells from blood. The CDR3 nucleotides read TGTGCCAGCAGCCCAGCCCGGGAGTCCACAGATACGCAGTATTTT. Translating gives CASSPARESTDTQYF.